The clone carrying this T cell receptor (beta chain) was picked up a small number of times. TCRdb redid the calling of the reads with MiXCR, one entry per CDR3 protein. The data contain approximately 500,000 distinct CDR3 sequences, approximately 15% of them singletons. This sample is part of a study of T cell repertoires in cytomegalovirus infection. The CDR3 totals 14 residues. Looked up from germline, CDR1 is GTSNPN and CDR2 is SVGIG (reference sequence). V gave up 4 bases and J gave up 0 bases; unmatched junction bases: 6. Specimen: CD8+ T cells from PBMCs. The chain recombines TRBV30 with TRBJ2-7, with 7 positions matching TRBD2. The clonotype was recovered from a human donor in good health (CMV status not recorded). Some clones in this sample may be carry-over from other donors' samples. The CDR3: CAWIGGSFSYEQYF. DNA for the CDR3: TGTGCCTGGATAGGCGGGAGTTTCTCCTACGAGCAGTACTTC.